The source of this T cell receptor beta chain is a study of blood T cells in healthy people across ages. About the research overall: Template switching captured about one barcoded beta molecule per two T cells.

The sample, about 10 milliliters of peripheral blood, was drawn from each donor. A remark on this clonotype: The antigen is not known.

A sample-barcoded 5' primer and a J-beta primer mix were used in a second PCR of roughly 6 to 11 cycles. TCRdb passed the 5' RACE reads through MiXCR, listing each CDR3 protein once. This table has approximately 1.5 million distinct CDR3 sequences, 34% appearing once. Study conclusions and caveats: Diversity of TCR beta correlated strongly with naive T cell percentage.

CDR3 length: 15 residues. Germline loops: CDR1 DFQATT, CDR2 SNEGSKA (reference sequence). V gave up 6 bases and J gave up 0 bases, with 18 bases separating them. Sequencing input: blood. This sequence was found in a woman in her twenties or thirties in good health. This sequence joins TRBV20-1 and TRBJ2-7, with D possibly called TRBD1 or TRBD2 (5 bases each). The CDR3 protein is CSAKQEALSSYEQYF. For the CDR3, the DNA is TGCAGTGCAAAACAGGAGGCCCTTAGCTCCTACGAGCAGTACTTC.